This TCR beta chain was sequenced for a study of beta chain features in type 1 diabetes. The entirety of the isolated RNA underwent reverse transcription, so expressed TCRB transcripts were sequenced. Clones were read by immunoSEQ multiplex PCR, and TCRdb kept only the in-frame ones, dropping some. This table has 150,000 to 180,000 clones, under 9.5% appearing once. This clone was seen repeatedly, ten times or more. The receptor's source is a young man in good health. The sample comprised central memory CD4+ T cells from blood.

This CDR3 is CASRGTGKETQYF. DNA of the CDR3: TGTGCCAGCAGAGGGACAGGAAAAGAGACCCAGTACTTC. The chain is built from TRBV28 and TRBJ2-5; 8 nucleotides match TRBD1. The J segment lost 3 bases and the V segment lost 6 bases, leaving 3 bases of the junction unmatched. CDR3 length equals 13 residues. In germline, CDR1 is MDHEN, CDR2 SYDVKM. Together with reference TRBV28 and TRBJ2-5, the CDR3 gives the full variable domain: DVKVTQSSRYLVKRTGEKVFLECVQDMDHENMFWYRQDPGLGLRLIYFSYDVKMKEKGDIPEGYSVSREKKERFSLILESASTNQTSMYLCASRGTGKETQYFGPGTRLLVL.